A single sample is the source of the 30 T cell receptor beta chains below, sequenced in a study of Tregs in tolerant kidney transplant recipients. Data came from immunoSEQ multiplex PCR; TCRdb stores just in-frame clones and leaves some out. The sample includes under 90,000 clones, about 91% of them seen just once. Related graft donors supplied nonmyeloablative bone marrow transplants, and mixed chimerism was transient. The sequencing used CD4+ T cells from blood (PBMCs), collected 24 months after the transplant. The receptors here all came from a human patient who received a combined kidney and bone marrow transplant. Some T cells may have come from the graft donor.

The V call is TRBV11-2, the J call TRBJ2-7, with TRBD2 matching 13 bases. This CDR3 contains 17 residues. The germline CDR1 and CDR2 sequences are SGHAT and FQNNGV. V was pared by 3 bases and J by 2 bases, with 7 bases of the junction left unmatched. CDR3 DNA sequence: TGTGCCAGCAGCTTCGCCGCGGGACTAGCGGGGCCCTACGAGCAGTACTTC. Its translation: CASSFAAGLAGPYEQYF.

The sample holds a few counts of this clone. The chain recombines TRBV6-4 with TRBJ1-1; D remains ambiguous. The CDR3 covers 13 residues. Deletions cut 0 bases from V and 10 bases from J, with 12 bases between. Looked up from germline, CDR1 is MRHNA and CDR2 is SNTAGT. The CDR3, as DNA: TGTGCCAGCAGTGACTCTCGGGAAACGGGAGCTTTCTTT. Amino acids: CASSDSRETGAFF.

CDR3 amino acids: CASSRQGGQPQHF. In DNA form, the CDR3 reads TGTGCCAGCAGCCGACAGGGAGGTCAGCCCCAGCATTTT. J is TRBJ1-5 and V is TRBV4-2; 7 bases fit TRBD1. The junction had 3 bases not matched to a gene; V was cut back by 4 bases and J by 6 bases. CDR3 size: 13 residues. The germline gives CDR1 LGHNA, CDR2 YNFKEQ.

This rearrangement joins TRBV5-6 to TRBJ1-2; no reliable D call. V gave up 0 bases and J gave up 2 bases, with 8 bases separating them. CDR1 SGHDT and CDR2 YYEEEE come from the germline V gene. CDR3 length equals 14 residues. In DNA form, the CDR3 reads TGTGCCAGCAGCTTGGTGGTAGTAAACTATGGCTACACCTTC. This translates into CASSLVVVNYGYTF.

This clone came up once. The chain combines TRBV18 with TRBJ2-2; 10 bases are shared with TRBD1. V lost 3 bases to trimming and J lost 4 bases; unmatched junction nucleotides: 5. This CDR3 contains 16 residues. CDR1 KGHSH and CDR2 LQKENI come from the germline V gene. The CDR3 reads CASSPVGQGFTGELFF. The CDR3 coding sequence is TGTGCCAGCTCACCCGTGGGACAGGGGTTCACCGGGGAGCTGTTTTTT. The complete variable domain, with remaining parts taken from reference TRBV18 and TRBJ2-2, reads NAGVMQNPRHLVRRRGQEARLRCSPMKGHSHVYWYRQLPEEGLKFMVYLQKENIIDESGMPKERFSAEFPKEGPSILRIQQVVRGDSAAYFCASSPVGQGFTGELFFGEGSRLTVL.

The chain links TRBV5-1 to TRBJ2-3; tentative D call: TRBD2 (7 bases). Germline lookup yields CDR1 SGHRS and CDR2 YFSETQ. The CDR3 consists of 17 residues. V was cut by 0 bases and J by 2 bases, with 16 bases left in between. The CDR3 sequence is CASSLAGGSKSTDTQYF. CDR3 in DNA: TGCGCCAGCAGCTTGGCGGGGGGCTCTAAATCCACAGATACGCAGTATTTT.

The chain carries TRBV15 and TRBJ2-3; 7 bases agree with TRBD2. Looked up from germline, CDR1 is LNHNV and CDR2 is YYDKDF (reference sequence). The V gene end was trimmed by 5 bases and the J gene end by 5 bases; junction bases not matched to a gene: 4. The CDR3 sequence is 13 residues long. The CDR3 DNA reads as TGTGCCACCAGCGATACTAGCGAAGATACGCAGTATTTT. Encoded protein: CATSDTSEDTQYF.

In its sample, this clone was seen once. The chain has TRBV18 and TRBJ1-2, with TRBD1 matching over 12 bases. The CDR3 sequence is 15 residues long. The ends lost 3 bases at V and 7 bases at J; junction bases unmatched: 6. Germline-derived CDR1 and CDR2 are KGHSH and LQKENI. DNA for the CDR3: TGTGCCAGCTCACCCGGGACAGGGGGCTATTCTGGCTACACCTTC. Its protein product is CASSPGTGGYSGYTF. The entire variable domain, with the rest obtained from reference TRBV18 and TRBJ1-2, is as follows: NAGVMQNPRHLVRRRGQEARLRCSPMKGHSHVYWYRQLPEEGLKFMVYLQKENIIDESGMPKERFSAEFPKEGPSILRIQQVVRGDSAAYFCASSPGTGGYSGYTFGSGTRLTVV.

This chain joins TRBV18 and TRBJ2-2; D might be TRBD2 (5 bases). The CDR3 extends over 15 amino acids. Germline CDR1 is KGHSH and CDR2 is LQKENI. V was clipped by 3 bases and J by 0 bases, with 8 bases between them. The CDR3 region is CASSPSASNTGELFF. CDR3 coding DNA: TGTGCCAGCTCACCTAGCGCGTCGAACACCGGGGAGCTGTTTTTT.

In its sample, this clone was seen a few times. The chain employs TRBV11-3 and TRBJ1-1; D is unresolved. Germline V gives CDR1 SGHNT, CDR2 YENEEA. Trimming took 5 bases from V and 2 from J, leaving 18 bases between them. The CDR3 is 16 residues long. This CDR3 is CASSLPGRRLNTEAFF. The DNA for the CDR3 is TGTGCCAGCAGCCTCCCCGGGCGCAGACTAAACACTGAAGCTTTCTTT.

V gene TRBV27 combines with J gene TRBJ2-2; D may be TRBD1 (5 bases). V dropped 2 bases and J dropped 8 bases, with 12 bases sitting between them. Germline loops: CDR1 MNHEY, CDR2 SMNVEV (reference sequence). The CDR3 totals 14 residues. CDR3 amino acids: CASSLTRVFGELFF. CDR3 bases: TGTGCCAGCAGTTTAACCAGGGTATTTGGGGAGCTGTTTTTT.

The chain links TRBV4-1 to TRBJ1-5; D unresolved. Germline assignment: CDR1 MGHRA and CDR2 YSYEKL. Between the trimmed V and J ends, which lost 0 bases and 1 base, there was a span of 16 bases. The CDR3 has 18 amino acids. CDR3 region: CASSQELMRAGSNQPQHF. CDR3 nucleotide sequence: TGCGCCAGCAGCCAAGAGTTAATGAGGGCTGGGAGCAATCAGCCCCAGCATTTT.

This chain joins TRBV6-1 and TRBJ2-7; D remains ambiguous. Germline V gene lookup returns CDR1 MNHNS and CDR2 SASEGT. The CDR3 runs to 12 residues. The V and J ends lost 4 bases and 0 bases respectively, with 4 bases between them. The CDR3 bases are TGTGCCAGCAGTGTAAACTCCTACGAGCAGTACTTC. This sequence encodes CASSVNSYEQYF.

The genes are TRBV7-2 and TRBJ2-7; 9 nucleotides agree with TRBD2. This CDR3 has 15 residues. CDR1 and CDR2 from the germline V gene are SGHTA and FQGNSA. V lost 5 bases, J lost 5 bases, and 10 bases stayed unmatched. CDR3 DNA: TGTGCCAGCAGCCCCTTAGCGGGAGTGGGGGACGAGCAGTACTTC. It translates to CASSPLAGVGDEQYF.

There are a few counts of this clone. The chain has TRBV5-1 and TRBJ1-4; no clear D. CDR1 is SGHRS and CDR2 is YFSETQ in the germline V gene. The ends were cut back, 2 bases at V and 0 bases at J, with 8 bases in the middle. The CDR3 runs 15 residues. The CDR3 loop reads CASSFTNPTNEKLFF. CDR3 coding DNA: TGCGCCAGCAGCTTCACAAACCCAACTAATGAAAAACTGTTTTTT.

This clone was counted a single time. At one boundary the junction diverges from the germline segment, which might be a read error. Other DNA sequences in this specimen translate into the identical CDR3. The CDR3 reads CASSQVPGGWSNSPLHF. As DNA, the CDR3 is TGTGCCAGCAGCCAAGTCCCAGGAGGTTGGAGTAATTCCCCCCTCCACTTT. The chain uses TRBV4-2 and TRBJ1-6; D not resolved. This CDR3 has 17 amino acids. Germline V gene lookup returns CDR1 LGHNA and CDR2 YNFKEQ.

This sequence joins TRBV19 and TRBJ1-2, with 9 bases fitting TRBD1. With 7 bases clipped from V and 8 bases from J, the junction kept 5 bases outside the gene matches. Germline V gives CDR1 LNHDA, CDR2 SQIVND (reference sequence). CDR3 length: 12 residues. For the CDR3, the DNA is TGTGCCAGTAACCCGACAGGGGGAGGCTACACCTTC. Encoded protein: CASNPTGGGYTF. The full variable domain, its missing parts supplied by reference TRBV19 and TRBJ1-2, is DGGITQSPKYLFRKEGQNVTLSCEQNLNHDAMYWYRQDPGQGLRLIYYSQIVNDFQKGDIAEGYSVSREKKESFPLTVTSAQKNPTAFYLCASNPTGGGYTFGSGTRLTVV.

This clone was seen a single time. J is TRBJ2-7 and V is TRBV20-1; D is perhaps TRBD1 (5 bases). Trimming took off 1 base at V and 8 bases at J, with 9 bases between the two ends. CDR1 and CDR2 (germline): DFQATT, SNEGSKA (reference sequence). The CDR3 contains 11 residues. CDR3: CSARVRQKQYF. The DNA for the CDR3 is TGCAGTGCTAGAGTCCGACAGAAGCAGTACTTC.

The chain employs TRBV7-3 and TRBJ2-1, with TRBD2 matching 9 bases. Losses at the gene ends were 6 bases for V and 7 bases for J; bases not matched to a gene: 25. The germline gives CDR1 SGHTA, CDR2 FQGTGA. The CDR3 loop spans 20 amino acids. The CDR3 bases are TGTGCCAGCAGTAAAAGTCCGGGACAGATTTTTAGCGGGAGTAGGAATGAGCAGTTCTTC. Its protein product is CASSKSPGQIFSGSRNEQFF.

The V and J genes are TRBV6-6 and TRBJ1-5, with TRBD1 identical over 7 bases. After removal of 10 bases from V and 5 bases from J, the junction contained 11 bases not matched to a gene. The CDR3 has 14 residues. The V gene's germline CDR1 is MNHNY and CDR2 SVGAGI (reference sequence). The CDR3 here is CATKSGQNYQPQHF. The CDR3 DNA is TGTGCCACTAAATCGGGACAGAACTATCAGCCCCAGCATTTT.

CDR3 DNA: TGTGCCAGCGGGTCTTCTAGCGCCTACAATGAGCAGTTCTTC. This translates into CASGSSSAYNEQFF. The chain combines TRBV9 with TRBJ2-1; possible D gene TRBD2, 6 bases. CDR3 length: 14 residues. Per the germline V gene, CDR1 is SGDLS and CDR2 is YYNGEE. V dropped 7 bases and J dropped 2 bases, with 13 bases sitting between them.

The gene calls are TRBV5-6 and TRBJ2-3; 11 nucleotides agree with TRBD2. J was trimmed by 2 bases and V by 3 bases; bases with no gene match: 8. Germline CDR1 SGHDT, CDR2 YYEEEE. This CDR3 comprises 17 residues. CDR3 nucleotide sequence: TGTGCCAGCAGCTCGCGCCTAGCGGGGGGTTTCACAGATACGCAGTATTTT. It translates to CASSSRLAGGFTDTQYF.

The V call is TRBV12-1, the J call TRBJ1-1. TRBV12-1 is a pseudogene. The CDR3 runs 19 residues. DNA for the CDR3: TGTGCCAGCAGCTCTAGTCGGCGGGCAAAAGTTGAGGACTCCCCTGAAGCTTTCTTT. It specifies CASSSSRRAKVEDSPEAFF.

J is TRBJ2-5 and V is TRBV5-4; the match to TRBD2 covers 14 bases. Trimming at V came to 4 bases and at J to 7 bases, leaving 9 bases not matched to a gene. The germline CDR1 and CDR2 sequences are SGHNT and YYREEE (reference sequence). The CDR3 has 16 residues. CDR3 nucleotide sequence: TGTGCCAGCAGCCCCGGACTAGCGGGAGGAAAGGGGACCCAGTACTTC. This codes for CASSPGLAGGKGTQYF.

The CDR3 sequence is CASSFTGSADTQYF. The CDR3 DNA is TGTGCCAGCAGCTTCACGGGGAGCGCAGATACGCAGTATTTT. J is TRBJ2-3 and V is TRBV11-3, with D perhaps matching TRBD2 (5 bases). CDR1 and CDR2 from the germline V gene are SGHNT and YENEEA. V was trimmed by 3 bases and J by 4 bases, leaving 11 bases between them. CDR3 length: 14 residues.

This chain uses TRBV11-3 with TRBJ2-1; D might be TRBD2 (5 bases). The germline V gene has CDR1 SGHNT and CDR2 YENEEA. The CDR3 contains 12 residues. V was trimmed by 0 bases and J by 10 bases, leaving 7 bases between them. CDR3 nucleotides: TGTGCCAGCAGCTTAGACCGGAGGGAGCAGTTCTTC. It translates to CASSLDRREQFF.

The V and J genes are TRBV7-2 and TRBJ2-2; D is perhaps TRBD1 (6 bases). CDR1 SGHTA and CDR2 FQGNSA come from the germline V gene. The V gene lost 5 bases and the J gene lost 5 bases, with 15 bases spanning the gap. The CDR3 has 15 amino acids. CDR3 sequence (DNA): TGTGCCAGCAGCCTTAACAGGGCGAGTACCGGGGAGCTGTTTTTT. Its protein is CASSLNRASTGELFF. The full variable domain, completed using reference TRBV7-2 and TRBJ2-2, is GAGVSQSPSNKVTEKGKDVELRCDPISGHTALYWYRQSLGQGLEFLIYFQGNSAPDKSGLPSDRFSAERTGGSVSTLTIQRTQQEDSAVYLCASSLNRASTGELFFGEGSRLTVL.

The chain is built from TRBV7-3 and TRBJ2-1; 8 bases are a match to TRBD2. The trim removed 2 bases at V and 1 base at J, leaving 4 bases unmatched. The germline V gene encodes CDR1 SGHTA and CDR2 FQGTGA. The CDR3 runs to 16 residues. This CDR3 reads CASSLVGGGSYNEQFF. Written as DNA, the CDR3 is TGTGCCAGCAGCTTAGTGGGCGGGGGGTCCTACAATGAGCAGTTCTTC.

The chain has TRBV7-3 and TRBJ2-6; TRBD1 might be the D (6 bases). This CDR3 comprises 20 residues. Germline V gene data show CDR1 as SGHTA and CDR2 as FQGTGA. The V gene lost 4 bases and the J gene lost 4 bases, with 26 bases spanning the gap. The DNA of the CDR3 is TGTGCCAGCAGCTCTCGACAGGTCGTGCACCCGAAATGGGGGGCCAACGTCCTGACTTTC. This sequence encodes CASSSRQVVHPKWGANVLTF.

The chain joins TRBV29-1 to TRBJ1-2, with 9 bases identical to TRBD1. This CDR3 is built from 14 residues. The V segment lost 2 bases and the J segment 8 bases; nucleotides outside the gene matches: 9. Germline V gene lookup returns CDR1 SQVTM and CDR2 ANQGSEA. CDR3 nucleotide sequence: TGCAGCGTTGAATGGACAGGGGAAAAGAGGGGCTACACCTTC. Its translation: CSVEWTGEKRGYTF.